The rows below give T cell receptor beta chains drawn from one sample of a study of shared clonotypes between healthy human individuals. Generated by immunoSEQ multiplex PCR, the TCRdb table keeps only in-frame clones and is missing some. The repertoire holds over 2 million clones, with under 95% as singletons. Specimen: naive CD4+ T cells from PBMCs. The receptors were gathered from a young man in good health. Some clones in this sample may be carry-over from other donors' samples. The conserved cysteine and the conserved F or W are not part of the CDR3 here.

CDR3 protein: ASSRSERSYEQY
V gene: TRBV7-9
J gene: TRBJ2-7
CDR3 length: 12

CDR3 protein: ASSQDYLGYEGGATYEQY
V gene: TRBV4-2
J gene: TRBJ2-7
CDR3 length: 18

CDR3 protein: ASSSGTSGYNEQF
V gene: TRBV7-2
J gene: TRBJ2-1
CDR3 length: 13

CDR3 protein: ASRLAHDTQY
V gene: TRBV6-6
J gene: TRBJ2-3
CDR3 length: 10

CDR3 protein: ASSLWGQGVGEQY
V gene: TRBV7-3
J gene: TRBJ2-7
CDR3 length: 13

CDR3 protein: ASSFPGTSSYEQY
V gene: TRBV28
J gene: TRBJ2-7
CDR3 length: 13

CDR3 protein: ARSLCRRGRSIYGYT
V gene: TRBV5-3
J gene: TRBJ1-2
CDR3 length: 15

CDR3 protein: ASTQDGRGNQPQH
V gene: TRBV2
J gene: TRBJ1-5
CDR3 length: 13

CDR3 protein: SVPRGEYEQF
V gene: TRBV29-1
J gene: TRBJ2-1
CDR3 length: 10

CDR3 protein: ASTVGTGDTDTQY
V gene: TRBV6-1
J gene: TRBJ2-3
CDR3 length: 13

CDR3 protein: ASSLKALQGAGGYT
V gene: TRBV28
J gene: TRBJ1-2
CDR3 length: 14

CDR3 protein: ASSPHSDSGNTIY
V gene: TRBV9
J gene: TRBJ1-3
CDR3 length: 13

CDR3 protein: ASSWRGGTGTNEQF
V gene: TRBV5-1
J gene: TRBJ2-1
CDR3 length: 14

CDR3 protein: ASSSREPQH
V gene: TRBV28
J gene: TRBJ1-5
CDR3 length: 9

CDR3 protein: ASSGSGQGGEKLF
V gene: TRBV5-1
J gene: TRBJ1-4
CDR3 length: 13

CDR3 protein: SVGQAYEQY
V gene: TRBV29-1
J gene: TRBJ2-7
CDR3 length: 9

CDR3 protein: ASSSAGGRDTQY
V gene: TRBV28
J gene: TRBJ2-3
CDR3 length: 12

CDR3 protein: ASSLGNQPQH
V gene: TRBV5-5
J gene: TRBJ1-5
CDR3 length: 10

CDR3 protein: ASSVGPGNEQF
V gene: TRBV9
J gene: TRBJ2-1
CDR3 length: 11